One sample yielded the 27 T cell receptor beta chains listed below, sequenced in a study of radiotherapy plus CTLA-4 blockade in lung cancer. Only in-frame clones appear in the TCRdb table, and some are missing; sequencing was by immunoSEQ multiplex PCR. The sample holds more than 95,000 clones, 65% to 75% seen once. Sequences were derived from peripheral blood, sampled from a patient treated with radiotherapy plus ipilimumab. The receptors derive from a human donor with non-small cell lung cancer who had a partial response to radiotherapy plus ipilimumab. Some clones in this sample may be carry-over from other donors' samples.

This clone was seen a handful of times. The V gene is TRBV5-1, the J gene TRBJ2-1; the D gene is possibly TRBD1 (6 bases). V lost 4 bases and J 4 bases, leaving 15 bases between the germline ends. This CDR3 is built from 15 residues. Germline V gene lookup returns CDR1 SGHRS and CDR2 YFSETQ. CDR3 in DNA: TGCGCCAGCAGCCTACTAGGGGGTGGGTACAATGAGCAGTTCTTC. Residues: CASSLLGGGYNEQFF.

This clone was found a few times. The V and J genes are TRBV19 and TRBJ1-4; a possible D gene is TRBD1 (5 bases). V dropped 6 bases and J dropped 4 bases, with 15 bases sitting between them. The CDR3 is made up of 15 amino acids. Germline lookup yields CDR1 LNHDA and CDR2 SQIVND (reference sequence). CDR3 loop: CASRPLGGNNEKLFF. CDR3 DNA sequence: TGTGCCAGTAGGCCCCTCGGGGGGAATAATGAAAAACTGTTTTTT.

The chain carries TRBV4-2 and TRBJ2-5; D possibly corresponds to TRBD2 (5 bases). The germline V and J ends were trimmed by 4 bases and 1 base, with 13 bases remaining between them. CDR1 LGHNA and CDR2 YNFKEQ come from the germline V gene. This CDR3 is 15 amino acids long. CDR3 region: CASSPSPSSQETQYF. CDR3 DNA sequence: TGTGCCAGCAGCCCCTCCCCTAGCAGCCAAGAGACCCAGTACTTC.

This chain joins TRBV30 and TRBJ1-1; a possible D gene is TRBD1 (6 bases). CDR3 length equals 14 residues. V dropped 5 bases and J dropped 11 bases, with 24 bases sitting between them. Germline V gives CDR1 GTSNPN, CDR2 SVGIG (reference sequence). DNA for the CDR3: TGTGCCTGGCCCAGGGGAGAGGGAGTTCCACGGGCTTTCTTT. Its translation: CAWPRGEGVPRAFF.

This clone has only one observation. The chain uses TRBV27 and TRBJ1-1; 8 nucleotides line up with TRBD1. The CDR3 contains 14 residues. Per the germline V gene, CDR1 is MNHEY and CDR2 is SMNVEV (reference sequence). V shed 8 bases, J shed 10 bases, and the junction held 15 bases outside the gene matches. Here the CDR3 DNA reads TGTGCCAGCGCGAAAACCGGGACAGGTCGTGGAGCTTTCTTT. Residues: CASAKTGTGRGAFF.

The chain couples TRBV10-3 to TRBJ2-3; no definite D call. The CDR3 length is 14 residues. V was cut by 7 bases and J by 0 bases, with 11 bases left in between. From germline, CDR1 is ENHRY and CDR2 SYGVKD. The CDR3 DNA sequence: TGTGCCATCAACAAAACCCTTAGCACAGATACGCAGTATTTT. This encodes CAINKTLSTDTQYF.

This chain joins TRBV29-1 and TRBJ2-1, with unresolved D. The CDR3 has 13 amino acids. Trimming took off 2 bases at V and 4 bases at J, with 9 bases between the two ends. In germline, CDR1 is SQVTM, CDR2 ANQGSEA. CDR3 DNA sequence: TGCAGCGTTGAATCCGAGCTTTACAATGAGCAGTTCTTC. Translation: CSVESELYNEQFF.

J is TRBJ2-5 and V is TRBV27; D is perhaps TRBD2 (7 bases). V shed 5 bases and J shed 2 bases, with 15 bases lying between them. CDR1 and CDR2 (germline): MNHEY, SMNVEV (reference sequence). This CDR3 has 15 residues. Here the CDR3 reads CASSSGQRGQETQYF. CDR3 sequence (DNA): TGTGCCAGCAGTAGTGGACAGCGGGGTCAAGAGACCCAGTACTTC.

CDR3 in DNA: TGTGCCAGCAGTTCAGCAGGGGGAAAGGCCGGGGAGCTGTTTTTT. This encodes CASSSAGGKAGELFF. V gene TRBV28 combines with J gene TRBJ2-2; TRBD1 agrees at 7 bases. CDR1 and CDR2 (germline): MDHEN, SYDVKM. This CDR3 has 15 residues. V lost 4 bases and J lost 6; bases outside the gene matches: 8.

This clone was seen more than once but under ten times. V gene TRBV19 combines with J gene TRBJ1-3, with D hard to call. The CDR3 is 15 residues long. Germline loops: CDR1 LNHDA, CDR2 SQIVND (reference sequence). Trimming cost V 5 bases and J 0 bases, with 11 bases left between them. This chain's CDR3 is CASSVTGISGNTIYF. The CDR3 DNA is TGTGCCAGTAGTGTAACGGGGATCTCTGGAAACACCATATATTTT.

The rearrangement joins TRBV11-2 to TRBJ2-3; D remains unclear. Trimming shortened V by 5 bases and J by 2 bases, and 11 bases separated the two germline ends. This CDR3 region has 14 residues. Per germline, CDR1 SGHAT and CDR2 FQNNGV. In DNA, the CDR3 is TGTGCCAGCAGCCCGAGTCGAGTCACAGATACGCAGTATTTT. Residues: CASSPSRVTDTQYF.

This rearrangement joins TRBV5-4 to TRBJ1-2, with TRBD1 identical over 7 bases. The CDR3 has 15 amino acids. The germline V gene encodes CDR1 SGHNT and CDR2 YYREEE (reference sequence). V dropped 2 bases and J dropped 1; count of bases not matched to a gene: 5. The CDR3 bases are TGTGCCAGCAGCTTTCCAGGGGGAGTTAACTATGGCTACACCTTC. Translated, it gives CASSFPGGVNYGYTF.

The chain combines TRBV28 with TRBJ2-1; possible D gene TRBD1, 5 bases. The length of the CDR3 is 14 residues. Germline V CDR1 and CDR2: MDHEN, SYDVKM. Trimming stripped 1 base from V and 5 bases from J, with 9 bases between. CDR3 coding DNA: TGTGCCAGCAGTTTATCCGGCAGGGACAATGAGCAGTTCTTC. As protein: CASSLSGRDNEQFF.

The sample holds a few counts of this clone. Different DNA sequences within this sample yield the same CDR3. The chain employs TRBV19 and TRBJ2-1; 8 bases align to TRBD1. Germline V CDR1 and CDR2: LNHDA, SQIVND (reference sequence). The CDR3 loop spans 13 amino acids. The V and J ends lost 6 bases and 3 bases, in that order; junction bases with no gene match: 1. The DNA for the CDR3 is TGTGCCAGTAGAGGACAGGGCTACAATGAGCAGTTCTTC. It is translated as CASRGQGYNEQFF.

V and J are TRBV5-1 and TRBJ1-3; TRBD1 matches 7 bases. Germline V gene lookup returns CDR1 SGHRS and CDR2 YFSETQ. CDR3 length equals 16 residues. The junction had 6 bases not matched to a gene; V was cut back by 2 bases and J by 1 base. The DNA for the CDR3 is TGCGCCAGCAGCTTCGCGACAGGGCAATCTGGAAACACCATATATTTT. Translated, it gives CASSFATGQSGNTIYF.

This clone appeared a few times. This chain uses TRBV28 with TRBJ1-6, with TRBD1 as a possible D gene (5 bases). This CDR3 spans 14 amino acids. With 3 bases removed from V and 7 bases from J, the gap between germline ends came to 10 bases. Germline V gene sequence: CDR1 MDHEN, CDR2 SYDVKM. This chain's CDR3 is CASSFPRGNSPLHF. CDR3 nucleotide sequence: TGTGCCAGCAGTTTCCCTCGGGGGAATTCACCCCTCCACTTT.

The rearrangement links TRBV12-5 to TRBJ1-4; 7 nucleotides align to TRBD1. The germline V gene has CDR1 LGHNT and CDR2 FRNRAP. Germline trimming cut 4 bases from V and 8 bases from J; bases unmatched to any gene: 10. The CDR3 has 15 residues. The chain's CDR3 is CASGSQGLGREKLFF. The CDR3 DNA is TGTGCTAGTGGTTCACAGGGGCTAGGTCGGGAAAAACTGTTTTTT.

The CDR3 protein is CASSPRGGGSPGNTEAFF. In DNA, the CDR3 is TGTGCCAGCAGTCCTCGCGGAGGGGGCAGTCCTGGGAACACTGAAGCTTTCTTT. The chain employs TRBV6-4 and TRBJ1-1; 7 nucleotides align to TRBD1. The CDR3 sequence is 18 residues long. V dropped 5 bases and J dropped 1; count of bases not matched to a gene: 16. The V gene's germline CDR1 is MRHNA and CDR2 SNTAGT.

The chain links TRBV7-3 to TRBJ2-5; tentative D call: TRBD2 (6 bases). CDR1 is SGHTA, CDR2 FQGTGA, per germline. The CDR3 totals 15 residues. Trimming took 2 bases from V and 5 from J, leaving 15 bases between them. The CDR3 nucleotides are TGTGCCAGCAGCTTAGACGGGAGCCCCTGGGAGACCCAGTACTTC. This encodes CASSLDGSPWETQYF.

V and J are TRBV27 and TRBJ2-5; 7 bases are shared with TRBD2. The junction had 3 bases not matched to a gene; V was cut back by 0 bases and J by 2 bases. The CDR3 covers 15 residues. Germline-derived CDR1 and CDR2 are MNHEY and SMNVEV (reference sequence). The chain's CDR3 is CASSLSRTRQETQYF. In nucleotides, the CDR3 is TGTGCCAGCAGTTTATCCCGGACTAGACAAGAGACCCAGTACTTC.

CDR3 nucleotide sequence: TGTGCCAGCTCACCAGGGACAGGGGTAAATGGCTACACCTTC. Translation: CASSPGTGVNGYTF. This chain links TRBV18 with TRBJ1-2; TRBD1 matches 10 bases. Germline V CDR1 and CDR2: KGHSH, LQKENI. The CDR3 sequence is 14 residues long. The J segment lost 6 bases and the V segment lost 2 bases, leaving 3 bases of the junction unmatched.

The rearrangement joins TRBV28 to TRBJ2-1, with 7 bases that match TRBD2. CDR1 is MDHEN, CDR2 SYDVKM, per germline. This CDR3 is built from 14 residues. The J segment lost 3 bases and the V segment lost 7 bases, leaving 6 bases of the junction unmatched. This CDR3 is CASMGGLNYNEQFF. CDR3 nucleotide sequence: TGTGCCAGCATGGGGGGACTAAACTACAATGAGCAGTTCTTC.

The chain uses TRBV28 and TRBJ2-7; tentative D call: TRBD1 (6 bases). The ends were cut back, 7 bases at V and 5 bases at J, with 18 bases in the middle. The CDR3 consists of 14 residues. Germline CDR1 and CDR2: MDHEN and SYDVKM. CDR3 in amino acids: CASKRARGFHEQYF. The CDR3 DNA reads TGTGCCAGCAAACGGGCCAGGGGTTTCCACGAGCAGTACTTC.

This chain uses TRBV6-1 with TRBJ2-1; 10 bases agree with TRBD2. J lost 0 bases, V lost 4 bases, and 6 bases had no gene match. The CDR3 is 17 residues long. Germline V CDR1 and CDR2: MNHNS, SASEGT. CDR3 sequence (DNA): TGTGCCAGCAGTGCGACTAGCGGGCATAGCTCCTACAATGAGCAGTTCTTC. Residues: CASSATSGHSSYNEQFF.

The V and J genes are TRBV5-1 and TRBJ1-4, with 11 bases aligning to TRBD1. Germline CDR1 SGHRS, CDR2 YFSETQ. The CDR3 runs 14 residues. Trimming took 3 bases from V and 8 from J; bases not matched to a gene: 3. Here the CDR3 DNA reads TGCGCCAGCAGCTCTTGGGACAGGGGGGAAAAACTGTTTTTT. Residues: CASSSWDRGEKLFF.

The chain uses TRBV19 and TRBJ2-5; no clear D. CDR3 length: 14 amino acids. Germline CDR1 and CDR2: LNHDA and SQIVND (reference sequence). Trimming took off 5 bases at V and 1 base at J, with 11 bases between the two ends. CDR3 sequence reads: CASSPVGTQETQYF. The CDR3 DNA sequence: TGTGCCAGTAGTCCCGTTGGCACCCAAGAGACCCAGTACTTC.

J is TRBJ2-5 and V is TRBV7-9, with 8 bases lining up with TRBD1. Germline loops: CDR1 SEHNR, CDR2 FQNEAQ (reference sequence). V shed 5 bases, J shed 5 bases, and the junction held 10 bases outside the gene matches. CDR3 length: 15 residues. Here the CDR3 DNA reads TGTGCCAGCAGCGGACTTGCAGGGGGCGTGGAGACCCAGTACTTC. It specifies CASSGLAGGVETQYF.